This TCR beta chain was identified during a study of T cell responses to AZD1222 COVID-19 vaccine. Method: immunoSEQ multiplex PCR; TCRdb's copy keeps in-frame clones and lacks some. The table has approximately 170,000 clones, roughly 89% seen once. Turning to this clone: The same CDR3 also results from other DNA sequences found in this sample.

The CDR3 covers 15 residues. Germline loops: CDR1 SGHNT, CDR2 YYREEE (reference sequence). Trimming took 4 bases from V and 0 from J, leaving 11 bases between them. This TCR was sampled from an adult who received the AZD1222 COVID-19 vaccine. The J gene is TRBJ1-3, the V gene TRBV5-4; D possibly corresponds to TRBD1 (5 bases). The material sequenced was peripheral blood, taken 28 days after the second AZD1222 dose. The CDR3 sequence is CASSLDISSGNTIYF. The CDR3 coding sequence is TGTGCCAGCAGCCTGGACATTTCCTCTGGAAACACCATATATTTT.